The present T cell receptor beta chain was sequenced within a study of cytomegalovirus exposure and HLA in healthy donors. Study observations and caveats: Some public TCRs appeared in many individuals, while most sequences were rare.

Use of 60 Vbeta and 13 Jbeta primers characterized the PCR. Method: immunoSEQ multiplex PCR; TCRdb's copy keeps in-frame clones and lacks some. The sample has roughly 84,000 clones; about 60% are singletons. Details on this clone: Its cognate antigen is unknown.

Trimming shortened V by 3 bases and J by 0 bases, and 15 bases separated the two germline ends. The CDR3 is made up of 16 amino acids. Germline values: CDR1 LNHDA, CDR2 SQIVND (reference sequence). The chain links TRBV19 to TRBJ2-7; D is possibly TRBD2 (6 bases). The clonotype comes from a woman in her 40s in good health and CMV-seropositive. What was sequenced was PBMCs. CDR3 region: CASSIGWGDFSYEQYF. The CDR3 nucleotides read TGTGCCAGTAGTATCGGGTGGGGGGATTTCTCCTACGAGCAGTACTTC.